This T cell receptor (beta chain) was profiled in a study of blood T cells in healthy people across ages (dated by TCRdb to the mid-2010s). Broadly, across the study: Template switching captured roughly one uniquely barcoded TCR beta cDNA molecule per two T cells in model experiments. To avoid experimental bias, donors of different ages were spread randomly across the sequencing lanes. Using deep sequencing normalized with unique cDNA molecular identifiers, the study measured how TCR beta repertoire diversity changes with age. Using the same blood draw, the study looked at two additional independent replicas of 1 million unique cDNA reads for two donors, one aged 18 to 30 and the other aged 80 or older. Donors were grouped into four age groups: young (average about 15 years), middle-aged (under 40), aged (approximately 67) and long-lived (approximately 82). Study-wide conclusions, independent of this receptor: There was a strong correlation between observed TCR beta diversity and the percentage of naive T cells measured by flow cytometry. The CMV infection status of donors was not known, potentially confounding age-related changes in expanded clonotypes. As age increased, observed TCR beta diversity per million T cells dropped in a roughly linear way, and a significant reduction was already evident by age 40. The long-lived group showed more naive CD4+ T cells, fewer expanded clones and increased TCR diversity than the aged group, suggesting age selection. Conclusive comparison of naive and antigen-experienced compartments was prevented by the profiling of bulk unsorted PBMCs. Estimates of total diversity based on one million sequenced T cells were regarded as lower bounds and as underestimates.

The method was 5' RACE. A second PCR of roughly 7 to 12 cycles was performed with a sample-barcoded 5' primer and a J-beta primer mix. A template-switch 5' adaptor carrying 12 random nucleotides introduced a unique molecular identifier onto each TCR beta cDNA molecule. Each sample yielded at least 2.5 million CDR3-containing paired-end reads. All of the RNA was converted into first-strand cDNA using the Mint cDNA synthesis kit, with a TRBC-specific oligonucleotide serving as the primer. Following uracil-DNA glycosylase treatment, a first 18-cycle PCR with universal primers M1SS and BC2_uni_R was performed on all cDNA. From the authors' description of their analysis: For normalization, 1 million high-quality reads were randomly selected from each sample, with every read carrying a distinct molecular identifier. Reads with shared molecular identifiers were discarded instead of being binned into consensus sequences. CDR3 identification, clonotype clustering and error correction used MiTCR with a Q25 quality threshold and the strictest error-elimination algorithm. A nonparametric unseen species model using Euler transformation provided a lower-bound estimate of total TCR beta diversity. TCRdb reprocessed the public reads (quality trimming at Q25 with fastp, clone calling with MiXCR) and kept in-frame beta chains. Rows matching on CDR3 protein sequence are summarized as one entry with the most common DNA and genes. These V and J calls rely on TCRdb rather than the paper's analysis. The sample table holds 1.5 million to 2 million distinct CDR3 sequences, of which more than 35% were seen once. About 23% of the sample lies in the top ten.

Systemically healthy Caucasian individuals from Russia, approximately 39 in total and aged about 6 to 90 years, were included as donors. Roughly 9.5 milliliters of peripheral blood were drawn from each donor into EDTA-treated Vacutainer tubes. Ficoll-Paque density-gradient centrifugation was used to isolate PBMCs, with at least 6.5 million per sample. Total RNA, at least 6 micrograms per sample, was extracted from PBMCs with Trizol reagent. The percentages of naive CD45RAhigh/CD27high T cells were determined by flow cytometry on a PBMC aliquot from every donor. Counted from cysteine to phenylalanine, this CDR3 has 14 amino acids. Only the CDR3 region is kept as DNA, spanning 42 bases read in frame from base 1. CDR1 is given as MDHEN and CDR2 as SYDVKM, both from the germline V gene. V drops 2 bases and J drops 0 bases, leaving 5 bases in between. This clonotype was recorded a few times. The antigen this receptor binds is unknown. Per-base quality was not reported, and no clone a single base away is much larger than it.

The clonotype originates from a human donor in good health. The chain links TRBV28 with TRBJ2-1, with the D gene too uncertain to name. The sample was blood. The CDR3 in this case is CASSLPYSYNEQFF. In nucleotides, the sequence is TGTGCCAGCAGTTTACCATACTCCTACAATGAGCAGTTCTTC.